The sample holds a few counts of the clone carrying this TCR beta chain. What it recognizes is unknown. This CDR3 has 13 residues. The V gene lost 8 bases and the J gene lost 4 bases, with 14 bases spanning the gap. Germline values: CDR1 LGHDT, CDR2 YNNKEL (reference sequence). The library attached unique molecular identifiers to individual cDNA molecules. Original processing notes: From approximately 25,000 to 650,000 TCRs were found per sample, with a median of approximately 96,000. TCRdb reprocessed the 5' RACE reads with MiXCR, giving one entry per CDR3 protein. For this entry, the V and J calls and clone size follow TCRdb and not the study's own pipeline. The sample yields roughly 82,000 distinct CDR3 sequences, about a sixth seen once. This sample is drawn from a study of human T cells and chemical hapten exposure. Study in general: Among samples, TCR yields varied mainly because of small differences in pooled library volume.

Broader study findings: TCRs at high frequency, those above 1 in 1000, did not change with DPC sensitization.

RNA extraction used unfractionated whole blood as the source of total RNA. V is TRBV3-1 and J is TRBJ1-2; tentatively, D is TRBD1 (5 bases). The source is a female donor in good health. CDR3 sequence reads: CASQGGEGYGYTF. The CDR3 DNA sequence: TGTGCCAGCCAGGGAGGGGAGGGCTATGGCTACACCTTC.